Shown below are 6 T cell receptor beta chains from a single sample sequenced in a study of cytomegalovirus exposure and HLA in healthy donors. Researchers ran the PCR with 60 Vbeta and 13 Jbeta primers. Profiling relied on immunoSEQ multiplex PCR, and the TCRdb table lists in-frame clones only, not all of them. This table holds around 98,000 clones, more than 75% found once. The source material was PBMCs. These receptors all stem from a woman aged 40 to 55 in good health and CMV-seronegative.

V and J are TRBV5-1 and TRBJ2-7; 9 bases align to TRBD1. This CDR3 comprises 15 residues. J was trimmed by 6 bases and V by 0 bases; bases with no gene match: 7. CDR1 is SGHRS and CDR2 is YFSETQ in the germline V gene. The CDR3 DNA is TGCGCCAGCAGCTTGGGGGGGACAGGGATCGGCGAGCAGTACTTC. Residues: CASSLGGTGIGEQYF.

The chain couples TRBV7-2 to TRBJ2-2; D gene unclear. Germline CDR1 is SGHTA and CDR2 is FQGNSA. This CDR3 spans 15 amino acids. V lost 4 bases to trimming and J lost 2 bases, with 11 bases between them. CDR3 bases: TGTGCCAGCAGCTCTGACGCGGTCAACACCGGGGAGCTGTTTTTT. Amino acids: CASSSDAVNTGELFF.

The CDR3: CASSFGQGAEAFF. CDR3 sequence (DNA): TGTGCCAGCAGCTTTGGACAGGGCGCTGAAGCTTTCTTT. This rearrangement joins TRBV7-8 to TRBJ1-1; 8 bases match TRBD1. Unmatched junction bases numbered 3, after V lost 3 bases and J lost 6 bases. The CDR3 totals 13 residues. Per germline, CDR1 SGHVS and CDR2 FQNEAQ.

CDR3 sequence (DNA): TGTGCCAGCAGCTTAGAACAGGGCAGAAATCAGCCCCAGCATTTT. It specifies CASSLEQGRNQPQHF. This rearrangement joins TRBV7-6 to TRBJ1-5, with D maybe TRBD1 (6 bases). V lost 1 base to trimming and J lost 4 bases, with 11 bases between them. The CDR3 consists of 15 residues. Germline V lookup: CDR1 SGHVS, CDR2 FNYEAQ.

The chain carries TRBV2 and TRBJ1-1; D might be TRBD1 (5 bases). The V end lost 10 bases, the J end lost 3 bases, and 18 bases lay between the germline ends. Looked up from germline, CDR1 is SNHLY and CDR2 is FYNNEI. The CDR3 totals 14 residues. The DNA of the CDR3 is TGTGCCACCCTCGTGACGCGGGGGGACACTGAAGCTTTCTTT. The encoded protein is CATLVTRGDTEAFF.

CDR3 sequence reads: CASTLRTSGGAGELFF. The CDR3, as DNA: TGTGCCAGCACCTTAAGGACTAGCGGGGGGGCCGGGGAGCTGTTTTTT. The chain uses TRBV5-6 and TRBJ2-2, with TRBD2 identical over 15 bases. Per germline, CDR1 SGHDT and CDR2 YYEEEE. CDR3 length equals 16 residues. Losses at the gene ends were 6 bases for V and 6 bases for J; bases not matched to a gene: 6.